Listed below are T cell receptor beta chains from one sample, sequenced in a study of blood T cell repertoires in COVID-19. Clones were read by immunoSEQ multiplex PCR, and TCRdb kept only the in-frame ones, dropping some. The sample includes 200,000 to 300,000 clones, about nine tenths of them seen just once. Sequences were obtained from peripheral blood. The receptor source for this set is a young adult with COVID-19, enrolled during active disease. CDR3s include the opening cysteine and the closing phenylalanine or tryptophan. A D gene is named only where the DNA matches it firmly. Expanded clones get a size class; other rows say once, few or many, or leave the size out.

13	NA	NA	TRBV10-3	TRBJ1-4	TGTGCCATCAGTGAGTCGGGCCGGGAAAAACTGTTTTTT	CAISESGREKLFF
14	NA	NA	TRBV10-3	TRBJ2-7	TGTGCCGCAGCCAGTAGTCCGGGTGCCTACGAGCAGTACTTC	CAAASSPGAYEQYF
15	NA	TRBD2	TRBV5-5	TRBJ2-1	TGTGCCAGCAGCTGGGGACTAGCGGTAAACAATGAGCAGTTCTTC	CASSWGLAVNNEQFF
20	NA	TRBD2	TRBV28	TRBJ2-7	TGTGCCAGCAGTTTACAAATTGGTAACCGGGAGGGCGGGCGATTCTACGAGCAGTACTTC	CASSLQIGNREGGRFYEQYF
13	NA	NA	TRBV7-8	TRBJ2-7	TGTGCCAGCAGCTTAGCGCACAGGGACGAGCAGTACTTC	CASSLAHRDEQYF
14	NA	TRBD1	TRBV7-2	TRBJ1-1	TGTGCCAGCAGCTTTGACAGGGGATCCACTGAAGCTTTCTTT	CASSFDRGSTEAFF
15	NA	TRBD2	TRBV5-4	TRBJ2-1	TGTGCCAGCAGCCGGACTAGCGGGAGTCAGTATGAGCAGTTCTTC	CASSRTSGSQYEQFF
16	NA	NA	TRBV24-1	TRBJ2-7	TGTGCCACCAGTGACTCGAGCGGTGGGAGACGGGACGAGCAGTACTTC	CATSDSSGGRRDEQYF
12	NA	NA	TRBV11-2	TRBJ2-1	TGTGCCAGCACCCCCTGGAGTAATGAGCAGTTCTTC	CASTPWSNEQFF
13	NA	NA	TRBV5-4	TRBJ2-1	TGTGCCAGCAGCTTAGGCAGGAACAATGAGCAGTTCTTC	CASSLGRNNEQFF
16	few	TRBD1	TRBV3-1/TRBV3-2	TRBJ1-4	TGTGCCAGCAGCCAAGGGGACAGGGGGTTGAATGAAAAACTGTTTTTT	CASSQGDRGLNEKLFF
16	NA	NA	TRBV5-6	TRBJ2-3	TGTGCCAGCAGCCTCCGACTAGGGGTGGGCACAGATACGCAGTATTTT	CASSLRLGVGTDTQYF
13	NA	NA	TRBV24-1	TRBJ1-1	TGTGCCACCAGAGGACAGTTGAACACTGAAGCTTTCTTT	CATRGQLNTEAFF
15	NA	TRBD1	TRBV2	TRBJ2-5	TGTGCCAGCGGGAGACAGGGATGGAGAGAAGAGACCCAGTACTTC	CASGRQGWREETQYF
18	NA	TRBD1	TRBV5-4	TRBJ1-3	TGTGCCAGCAGCCCCGTGCCCACGTCCGGGACAGCAGGAAACACCATATATTTT	CASSPVPTSGTAGNTIYF
14	NA	NA	TRBV7-9	TRBJ2-7	TGTGCCAGCAGCCCGAGGGCGGAATCCTACGAGCAGTACTTC	CASSPRAESYEQYF
14	NA	NA	TRBV30	TRBJ2-7	TGTGCCTGGAGTGTACCGGGGAACTCCTACGAGCAGTACTTC	CAWSVPGNSYEQYF
15	NA	TRBD2	TRBV28	TRBJ2-5	TGTGCCAGCAGTCAAGCGGGAGGGTCCGGAGAGACCCAGTACTTC	CASSQAGGSGETQYF